These 20 T cell receptor beta chains share one sample of origin, sequenced in a study of T cells after yellow fever vaccination (dated by TCRdb to about 2019). The protocol used for the library was 5' RACE. Sequenced using an Illumina HiSeq 2500. TCRdb applied fastp at Q25 and MiXCR to the public reads, then kept only in-frame beta chains. Identical CDR3 protein sequences are pooled into one entry, listed with their most common genes and DNA. The sample table lists 450,000 to 600,000 distinct CDR3 sequences, approximately 16% of them with a count of one. Of the sample, 17% falls within the top ten clones. The intended sense of this specimen's treatment or condition label: live attenuated yellow fever vaccine strain. The sequencing here drew on PBMCs, taken more than 4 days after the first yellow fever vaccination. The receptors come from a man aged 18 to 29 who received the YFV17D yellow fever vaccine.

The chain links TRBV9 to TRBJ2-1; the D gene is possibly TRBD1 (5 bases). The CDR3 sequence is 16 residues long. V gave up 2 bases and J gave up 9 bases, with 21 bases separating them. Germline V CDR1 and CDR2: SGDLS, YYNGEE. This CDR3 is CASSVPPAPIQGEQFF. The CDR3 DNA is TGTGCCAGCAGCGTTCCCCCGGCCCCAATCCAGGGTGAGCAGTTCTTC.

The rearrangement joins TRBV2 to TRBJ2-3, with 11 bases aligning to TRBD2. From germline, CDR1 is SNHLY and CDR2 FYNNEI. The CDR3 extends over 15 amino acids. V lost 3 bases to trimming and J lost 4 bases; unmatched junction nucleotides: 3. The CDR3 region is CASSEDSGGADTQYF. CDR3 nucleotides: TGTGCCAGCAGTGAGGATAGCGGGGGGGCAGATACGCAGTATTTT.

The sample holds many counts of this clonotype. V usage is TRBV5-6 and J usage is TRBJ2-5; 7 bases match TRBD1. With 4 bases clipped from V and 1 base from J, the junction kept 4 bases outside the gene matches. The CDR3 spans 14 residues. Germline V gives CDR1 SGHDT, CDR2 YYEEEE. CDR3 loop: CASSVGTVQETQYF. The CDR3 coding sequence is TGTGCCAGCAGCGTTGGGACAGTCCAAGAGACCCAGTACTTC.

The J gene is TRBJ1-4, the V gene TRBV7-9; possible D gene TRBD1, 5 bases. Germline lookup yields CDR1 SEHNR and CDR2 FQNEAQ (reference sequence). V shed 5 bases and J shed 7 bases, with 20 bases lying between them. The CDR3 consists of 16 residues. The CDR3 loop reads CASSLTWGMTGEKLFF. The CDR3 DNA is TGTGCCAGCAGCCTTACATGGGGGATGACGGGTGAAAAACTGTTTTTT.

V gene TRBV20-1 combines with J gene TRBJ2-4; no firm D call. Trimming took 5 bases from V and 7 from J, leaving 18 bases between them. Germline V gene sequence: CDR1 DFQATT, CDR2 SNEGSKA (reference sequence). The length of the CDR3 is 14 residues. For the CDR3, the DNA is TGCAGTGCTCGTTTGGCGACGGGCAGGAACATTCAGTACTTC. This sequence encodes CSARLATGRNIQYF.

The rearrangement joins TRBV5-4 to TRBJ2-3; possibly TRBD2 for D (5 bases). Trimming pared 3 bases from V and 9 bases from J, leaving 11 bases between. CDR1 and CDR2 from the germline V gene are SGHNT and YYREEE (reference sequence). The CDR3 is 12 residues long. This CDR3 is CASSYEGETQYF. CDR3 nucleotide sequence: TGTGCCAGCAGCTACGAGGGTGAAACGCAGTATTTT.

The chain links TRBV5-1 to TRBJ2-7, with no clear D. V was pared by 7 bases and J by 6 bases, with 17 bases between. This CDR3 comprises 13 residues. The germline V gene has CDR1 SGHRS and CDR2 YFSETQ. CDR3 nucleotide sequence: TGCGCCAGCCGGCTTTCGGGCTCTGGCGAGCAGTACTTC. Amino acids: CASRLSGSGEQYF. Full variable domain (rest looked up from reference TRBV5-1 and TRBJ2-7): KAGVTQTPRYLIKTRGQQVTLSCSPISGHRSVSWYQQTPGQGLQFLFEYFSETQRNKGNFPGRFSGRQFSNSRSEMNVSTLELGDSALYLCASRLSGSGEQYFGPGTRLTVT.

The chain has TRBV4-2 and TRBJ1-1, with 8 bases fitting TRBD1. In germline, CDR1 is LGHNA, CDR2 YNFKEQ. Trimming removed 3 bases from V and 1 base from J; junction bases left unmatched: 10. This CDR3 is built from 17 residues. The CDR3 coding sequence is TGTGCCAGCAGCCAGGAGGACAGGGCGACGGGGAACACTGAAGCTTTCTTT. Translation: CASSQEDRATGNTEAFF.

This clonotype appeared a few times. The chain has TRBV4-2 and TRBJ2-4; either TRBD1 or TRBD2 may supply D (5 bases each). This CDR3 spans 17 amino acids. The germline V and J ends were trimmed by 4 bases and 3 bases, with 19 bases remaining between them. The germline CDR1 and CDR2 sequences are LGHNA and YNFKEQ. The CDR3 region is CASSPLLGDVGKNIQYF. CDR3 bases: TGTGCCAGCAGCCCCTTGTTGGGGGATGTGGGCAAAAACATTCAGTACTTC.

This clonotype was detected only a few times. The chain links TRBV12-3 or TRBV12-4 to TRBJ2-2; D remains unclear. V lost 7 bases, J lost 6 bases, and 9 bases lay in between. The CDR3 has 12 residues. The CDR3 reads CASTLPPGELFF. DNA for the CDR3: TGTGCCAGCACCCTCCCCCCCGGGGAGCTGTTTTTT.

The V call is TRBV5-1, the J call TRBJ1-2; D call uncertain. This CDR3 has 12 residues. The V gene lost 4 bases and the J gene lost 7 bases, with 11 bases spanning the gap. Germline-derived CDR1 and CDR2 are SGHRS and YFSETQ. The CDR3 sequence: CASSHEGSGYTF. CDR3 DNA: TGCGCCAGCAGCCACGAGGGTTCTGGCTACACCTTC.

There are a few counts of this clonotype. V is TRBV18 and J is TRBJ1-2, with unresolved D. The CDR3 consists of 13 residues. Looked up from germline, CDR1 is KGHSH and CDR2 is LQKENI. The V gene lost 2 bases and the J gene lost 4 bases, with 8 bases spanning the gap. The CDR3 reads CASSPGLLYGYTF. CDR3 nucleotide sequence: TGTGCCAGCTCACCAGGCCTACTCTATGGCTACACCTTC.

The chain links TRBV7-2 to TRBJ2-1; D may match TRBD1 or TRBD2 (5 bases each). The length of the CDR3 is 15 residues. Between the trimmed V and J ends, which lost 5 bases and 4 bases, there was a span of 15 bases. Germline V gene sequence: CDR1 SGHTA, CDR2 FQGNSA. The CDR3 DNA follows: TGTGCCAGCAGCCCTTGGGGGAAGGGGTACAATGAGCAGTTCTTC. Translation gives CASSPWGKGYNEQFF.

The genes are TRBV12-3 or TRBV12-4 and TRBJ1-1, with 9 bases fitting TRBD1. After removal of 9 bases from V and 2 bases from J, the junction contained 4 bases not matched to a gene. There are 13 residues in the CDR3. The CDR3 nucleotides read TGTGCCAGTGGGACAGGGCTTAACACTGAAGCTTTCTTT. This gives the protein CASGTGLNTEAFF.

V usage is TRBV5-1 and J usage is TRBJ2-7; 9 positions match TRBD2. The CDR3 runs to 14 residues. Germline V gene data show CDR1 as SGHRS and CDR2 as YFSETQ. J was trimmed by 3 bases and V by 1 base; bases with no gene match: 2. The CDR3 reads CASSLSGGNYEQYV. The CDR3 nucleotides read TGCGCCAGCAGCTTGAGCGGGGGGAACTACGAGCAGTACGTC.

The rearrangement links TRBV6-1 to TRBJ1-6; TRBD1 is a possible D gene (6 bases). V lost 6 bases and J lost 7, with 16 bases in between. Germline-derived CDR1 and CDR2 are MNHNS and SASEGT. The CDR3 has 15 amino acids. The chain's CDR3 is CASRSPHRANSPLHF. In nucleotides, the CDR3 is TGTGCCAGCAGGTCGCCCCACAGGGCCAATTCACCCCTCCACTTT.

The chain combines TRBV18 with TRBJ2-7, with a tentative D call TRBD2 (7 bases). V lost 1 base and J lost 4, with 14 bases in between. The CDR3 loop spans 15 amino acids. Germline V gene lookup returns CDR1 KGHSH and CDR2 LQKENI. CDR3 region: CASSPRGGGIYEQYF. CDR3 in DNA: TGTGCCAGCTCACCACGAGGCGGGGGCATTTACGAGCAGTACTTC.

This chain joins TRBV5-4 and TRBJ2-5; 7 bases map to TRBD1. Germline values: CDR1 SGHNT, CDR2 YYREEE (reference sequence). The CDR3 has 14 residues. With V trimmed by 4 bases and J by 2 bases, 5 bases remained unmatched. Here the CDR3 DNA reads TGTGCCAGCAGCCCCAGGGGGTGGCAAGAGACCCAGTACTTC. Its translation: CASSPRGWQETQYF.

The chain carries TRBV6-5 and TRBJ1-2, with 10 bases that match TRBD1. Per the germline V gene, CDR1 is MNHEY and CDR2 is SVGAGI. This CDR3 spans 14 amino acids. The ends lost 4 bases at V and 6 bases at J; junction bases unmatched: 5. Written as DNA, the CDR3 is TGTGCCAGCAGTTCCGGGACAGGGGTTCATGGCTACACCTTC. This codes for CASSSGTGVHGYTF.

The J gene is TRBJ2-3, the V gene TRBV6-6, with unresolved D. The CDR3 spans 12 residues. V dropped 0 bases and J dropped 8 bases, with 6 bases sitting between them. Germline V gene data show CDR1 as MNHNY and CDR2 as SVGAGI (reference sequence). CDR3 DNA: TGTGCCAGCAGTTACTCGGACGGTACGCAGTATTTT. Its translation: CASSYSDGTQYF.